Listed below are T cell receptor beta chains from one sample, sequenced in a study of blood T cell repertoires in COVID-19. TCRdb's copy holds only in-frame clones and misses some; the assay was immunoSEQ multiplex PCR. The sample includes over 200,000 clones, 85% to 90% of them seen just once. Specimen: peripheral blood. Receptors were obtained from a young man with COVID-19, enrolled during active disease. Both conserved end residues are part of each CDR3. The D gene is left open where the match is weak. Size is omitted from some rows. Given values are once, few, many or a class for expanded clones.

d_call: NA; clone_size: NA; v_call: TRBV4-2; j_call: TRBJ2-7; cdr3_aa: CASSQVGGNSYEQYF; cdr3_nt: TGTGCCAGCAGCCAAGTGGGCGGGAACTCCTACGAGCAGTACTTC
d_call: TRBD2; clone_size: once; v_call: TRBV5-4; j_call: TRBJ2-1; cdr3_aa: CASILTSGSINEQFF; cdr3_nt: TGTGCCAGCATCCTGACTAGCGGGAGTATCAATGAGCAGTTCTTC
d_call: NA; clone_size: NA; v_call: TRBV30; j_call: TRBJ1-2; cdr3_aa: CAWSVGTVFYGYTF; cdr3_nt: TGTGCCTGGAGTGTTGGAACAGTCTTTTATGGCTACACCTTC
d_call: NA; clone_size: few; v_call: TRBV9; j_call: TRBJ2-3; cdr3_aa: CASSREYGTDTQYF; cdr3_nt: TGTGCCAGCTCTCGGGAGTATGGCACAGATACGCAGTATTTT
d_call: NA; clone_size: NA; v_call: TRBV19; j_call: TRBJ1-3; cdr3_aa: CASRSGNTIYF; cdr3_nt: TGTGCCAGTCGCTCTGGAAACACCATATATTTT
d_call: TRBD1; clone_size: NA; v_call: TRBV5-1; j_call: TRBJ1-2; cdr3_aa: CASSFVGQGNSGYTF; cdr3_nt: TGCGCCAGCAGCTTCGTCGGACAGGGTAATTCGGGCTACACCTTC
d_call: TRBD1; clone_size: few; v_call: TRBV2; j_call: TRBJ2-7; cdr3_aa: CASSWTGVEQYF; cdr3_nt: TGTGCCAGCAGTTGGACAGGGGTCGAGCAGTACTTC
d_call: TRBD1; clone_size: NA; v_call: TRBV24-1; j_call: TRBJ2-3; cdr3_aa: CATSDSLTGYTDTQYF; cdr3_nt: TGTGCCACCAGTGATTCACTGACAGGGTACACAGATACGCAGTATTTT
d_call: NA; clone_size: NA; v_call: TRBV18; j_call: TRBJ1-5; cdr3_aa: CASSPQGNNQPQHF; cdr3_nt: TGTGCCAGCTCACCCCAGGGGAACAATCAGCCCCAGCATTTT
d_call: NA; clone_size: NA; v_call: TRBV7-2; j_call: TRBJ2-1; cdr3_aa: CASTLRGGNEQFF; cdr3_nt: TGTGCCAGCACTTTGAGGGGGGGGAATGAGCAGTTCTTC
d_call: NA; clone_size: NA; v_call: TRBV27; j_call: TRBJ1-4; cdr3_aa: CASSFGVAGPNEKLFF; cdr3_nt: TGTGCCAGCAGTTTTGGGGTGGCGGGACCTAATGAAAAACTGTTTTTT
d_call: NA; clone_size: once; v_call: TRBV28; j_call: TRBJ1-3; cdr3_aa: CASSDRPSSGNTIYF; cdr3_nt: TGTGCCAGCAGTGACAGGCCGAGCTCTGGAAACACCATATATTTT
d_call: NA; clone_size: NA; v_call: TRBV7-9; j_call: TRBJ1-3; cdr3_aa: CASSLNRQAFGGNTIYF; cdr3_nt: TGTGCCAGCAGCTTAAACCGACAGGCCTTCGGGGGAAACACCATATATTTT
d_call: TRBD1; clone_size: once; v_call: TRBV9; j_call: TRBJ1-2; cdr3_aa: CASSVNRGLSYGYTF; cdr3_nt: TGTGCCAGCAGCGTCAACAGGGGGCTTTCATACGGCTACACCTTC
d_call: NA; clone_size: NA; v_call: TRBV5-1; j_call: TRBJ1-5; cdr3_aa: CASSTGLDGNQPQHF; cdr3_nt: TGCGCCAGCAGCACGGGACTTGACGGTAATCAGCCCCAGCATTTT
d_call: TRBD1; clone_size: NA; v_call: TRBV5-1; j_call: TRBJ1-2; cdr3_aa: CASSSIAGGDYGYTF; cdr3_nt: TGCGCCAGCAGCAGTATCGCAGGGGGCGACTATGGCTACACCTTC
d_call: TRBD1; clone_size: NA; v_call: TRBV5-1; j_call: TRBJ2-2; cdr3_aa: CASRRDRDTGELFF; cdr3_nt: TGCGCCAGCCGGCGGGACAGGGACACCGGGGAGCTGTTTTTT
d_call: NA; clone_size: NA; v_call: TRBV15; j_call: TRBJ2-2; cdr3_aa: CATRPWGNIRRELFF; cdr3_nt: TGTGCCACCAGGCCCTGGGGCAACATACGCCGGGAGCTGTTTTTT
d_call: TRBD1; clone_size: NA; v_call: TRBV30; j_call: TRBJ1-2; cdr3_aa: CAWNLQGGYGYTF; cdr3_nt: TGTGCCTGGAATTTACAGGGGGGTTATGGCTACACCTTC
d_call: NA; clone_size: NA; v_call: TRBV7-6; j_call: TRBJ2-3; cdr3_aa: CASSPRFPTDTQYF; cdr3_nt: TGTGCCAGCAGTCCCCGGTTCCCCACAGATACGCAGTATTTT
d_call: NA; clone_size: once; v_call: TRBV27; j_call: TRBJ1-2; cdr3_aa: CASSSGSYGYTF; cdr3_nt: TGTGCCAGCAGTTCAGGGTCCTATGGCTACACCTTC
d_call: TRBD1; clone_size: NA; v_call: TRBV11-2; j_call: TRBJ1-2; cdr3_aa: CASSGGQGGFTF; cdr3_nt: TGTGCCAGCAGCGGGGGACAGGGGGGTTTCACCTTC
d_call: NA; clone_size: NA; v_call: TRBV5-6; j_call: TRBJ1-4; cdr3_aa: CASRSWANNEKLFF; cdr3_nt: TGTGCCAGCAGGAGTTGGGCGAATAATGAAAAACTGTTTTTT
d_call: NA; clone_size: NA; v_call: TRBV6-5; j_call: TRBJ1-1; cdr3_aa: CASRRMSLNTEAFF; cdr3_nt: TGTGCCAGCAGGAGGATGTCCTTGAACACTGAAGCTTTCTTT
d_call: NA; clone_size: NA; v_call: TRBV7-9; j_call: TRBJ1-5; cdr3_aa: CASSFGSNQPQHF; cdr3_nt: TGTGCCAGCAGCTTTGGCAGCAATCAGCCCCAGCATTTT
d_call: NA; clone_size: few; v_call: TRBV19; j_call: TRBJ1-5; cdr3_aa: CASSSWTGFTGQPQHF; cdr3_nt: TGTGCCAGTAGTTCGTGGACGGGATTCACCGGTCAGCCCCAGCATTTT
d_call: NA; clone_size: once; v_call: TRBV12-5; j_call: TRBJ2-1; cdr3_aa: CASGLDYYGSNEQFF; cdr3_nt: TGTGCTAGTGGTTTGGATTACTATGGGAGCAATGAGCAGTTCTTC
d_call: TRBD1; clone_size: NA; v_call: TRBV13; j_call: TRBJ2-7; cdr3_aa: CASSSQGDSAYEQYF; cdr3_nt: TGTGCCAGCAGCTCCCAAGGGGACAGCGCCTACGAGCAGTACTTC
d_call: TRBD1; clone_size: NA; v_call: TRBV6-5; j_call: TRBJ1-1; cdr3_aa: CASSWTGPNTEAFF; cdr3_nt: TGTGCCAGCAGTTGGACAGGACCGAACACTGAAGCTTTCTTT
d_call: NA; clone_size: once; v_call: TRBV5-1; j_call: TRBJ1-4; cdr3_aa: CASSLEQGNEKLFF; cdr3_nt: TGCGCCAGCAGCTTGGAACAGGGTAATGAAAAACTGTTTTTT
d_call: NA; clone_size: NA; v_call: TRBV12-3/TRBV12-4; j_call: TRBJ1-1; cdr3_aa: CASSGVRNTEAFF; cdr3_nt: TGTGCCAGCAGCGGGGTCAGGAACACTGAAGCTTTCTTT
d_call: NA; clone_size: NA; v_call: TRBV7-3; j_call: TRBJ2-2; cdr3_aa: CASSPQVTANTGELFF; cdr3_nt: TGTGCCAGCAGCCCCCAGGTGACAGCGAACACCGGGGAGCTGTTTTTT
d_call: NA; clone_size: NA; v_call: TRBV4-2; j_call: TRBJ2-1; cdr3_aa: CASSLSSSGESYNEQFF; cdr3_nt: TGTGCCAGCAGCCTAAGCTCGTCAGGGGAATCCTACAATGAGCAGTTCTTC
d_call: NA; clone_size: NA; v_call: TRBV4-2; j_call: TRBJ2-3; cdr3_aa: CASSRRASSLTDTQYF; cdr3_nt: TGTGCCAGCAGCCGGAGGGCTAGCAGCCTAACAGATACGCAGTATTTT
d_call: NA; clone_size: once; v_call: TRBV7-2; j_call: TRBJ2-5; cdr3_aa: CASSLGFGLAKQETQYF; cdr3_nt: TGTGCCAGCAGCTTAGGGTTCGGGCTAGCGAAACAAGAGACCCAGTACTTC
d_call: TRBD1; clone_size: NA; v_call: TRBV19; j_call: TRBJ2-7; cdr3_aa: CASSLQGAANEQYF; cdr3_nt: TGTGCCAGTAGTTTACAGGGGGCTGCGAACGAGCAGTACTTC
d_call: NA; clone_size: NA; v_call: TRBV7-2; j_call: TRBJ2-7; cdr3_aa: CASSFPWAGSYEQYF; cdr3_nt: TGTGCCAGCAGCTTCCCCTGGGCGGGGTCCTACGAGCAGTACTTC
d_call: TRBD2; clone_size: NA; v_call: TRBV6-5; j_call: TRBJ2-1; cdr3_aa: CASSYQVASGRNEQFF; cdr3_nt: TGTGCCAGCAGTTACCAGGTGGCTAGCGGCAGGAATGAGCAGTTCTTC
d_call: TRBD1; clone_size: medium-sized; v_call: TRBV27; j_call: TRBJ1-1; cdr3_aa: CASSLGTGMTEAFF; cdr3_nt: TGTGCCAGCAGTTTAGGGACAGGAATGACTGAAGCTTTCTTT
d_call: NA; clone_size: NA; v_call: TRBV19; j_call: TRBJ1-6; cdr3_aa: CASGFDYYNSPLHF; cdr3_nt: TGTGCCAGCGGGTTCGACTATTATAATTCACCCCTCCACTTT
d_call: NA; clone_size: NA; v_call: TRBV28; j_call: TRBJ1-2; cdr3_aa: CASSSQGPNYGYTF; cdr3_nt: TGTGCCAGCAGTTCCCAGGGGCCTAACTATGGCTACACCTTC
d_call: NA; clone_size: NA; v_call: TRBV6-1; j_call: TRBJ1-6; cdr3_aa: CASSDTSSYNSPLHF; cdr3_nt: TGTGCCAGCAGTGATACGAGCTCCTATAATTCACCCCTCCACTTT
d_call: TRBD1; clone_size: NA; v_call: TRBV24-1; j_call: TRBJ2-1; cdr3_aa: CATSGRGQGRYNEQFF; cdr3_nt: TGTGCCACCAGTGGCCGGGGACAGGGGCGCTACAATGAGCAGTTCTTC
d_call: TRBD1; clone_size: NA; v_call: TRBV7-3; j_call: TRBJ1-1; cdr3_aa: CASSPGTVTEAFF; cdr3_nt: TGTGCCAGCAGCCCAGGGACAGTCACTGAAGCTTTCTTT
d_call: NA; clone_size: NA; v_call: TRBV7-9; j_call: TRBJ2-7; cdr3_aa: CASSFTYEQYF; cdr3_nt: TGTGCCAGCAGCTTTACCTACGAGCAGTACTTC
d_call: NA; clone_size: NA; v_call: TRBV5-6; j_call: TRBJ2-1; cdr3_aa: CASSYRVFNEQFF; cdr3_nt: TGTGCCAGCAGCTACAGGGTTTTCAATGAGCAGTTCTTC
d_call: TRBD2; clone_size: NA; v_call: TRBV11-2; j_call: TRBJ2-7; cdr3_aa: CASIPFSGRLYEQYF; cdr3_nt: TGTGCCAGCATTCCATTTAGCGGGAGGCTCTACGAGCAGTACTTC
d_call: NA; clone_size: NA; v_call: TRBV20-1; j_call: TRBJ1-6; cdr3_aa: CSAGTSVTLHF; cdr3_nt: TGCAGTGCTGGGACATCTGTGACCCTCCACTTT